Listed below are T cell receptor beta chains from one sample, sequenced in a study of cytomegalovirus exposure and HLA in healthy donors. The table came from immunoSEQ multiplex PCR; TCRdb's copy has only in-frame clones and leaves some out. The sample lists some 250,000 clones, 90% occurring once. The sequenced material came from PBMCs. These receptor sequences come from a young woman in good health and CMV-seronegative. CDR3s include the opening cysteine and the closing phenylalanine or tryptophan. Each record gives: CDR3 protein, CDR3 DNA, V gene, D gene, clone size, J gene. D genes are given only for firm matches. The size entry is marked missing in some rows and otherwise reads once, few, many or a size class.

CDR3aa: CASSPRTSGRTDTQYF; CDR3nt: TGTGCCAGCAGCCCGCGGACTAGCGGTCGCACAGATACGCAGTATTTT; v_gene: TRBV7-9; d_gene: TRBD2; abundance: -; j_gene: TRBJ2-3
CDR3aa: CASSTGLRFYQYF; CDR3nt: TGTGCCAGCAGCACGGGACTCAGGTTCTATCAGTACTTC; v_gene: TRBV11-2; d_gene: -; abundance: -; j_gene: TRBJ2-7
CDR3aa: CASSQGGGREVRQPQHF; CDR3nt: TGCGCCAGCAGCCAGGGGGGGGGCAGGGAGGTTCGTCAGCCCCAGCATTTT; v_gene: TRBV4-1; d_gene: -; abundance: -; j_gene: TRBJ1-5
CDR3aa: CASSGNGDEQFF; CDR3nt: TGTGCCAGCAGTGGGAACGGGGATGAGCAGTTCTTC; v_gene: TRBV6-5; d_gene: -; abundance: -; j_gene: TRBJ2-1
CDR3aa: CAIWTDTEAFF; CDR3nt: TGTGCCATCTGGACAGACACTGAAGCTTTCTTT; v_gene: TRBV6-1; d_gene: -; abundance: -; j_gene: TRBJ1-1
CDR3aa: CASSLGQGAQEKLFF; CDR3nt: TGTGCCAGCAGCCTCGGACAGGGGGCTCAGGAAAAACTGTTTTTT; v_gene: TRBV7-9; d_gene: TRBD1; abundance: -; j_gene: TRBJ1-4
CDR3aa: CASSQVTAGSETQYF; CDR3nt: TGCGCCAGCAGCCAAGTTACGGCGGGGTCGGAGACCCAGTACTTC; v_gene: TRBV4-1; d_gene: -; abundance: -; j_gene: TRBJ2-5
CDR3aa: CASSPSPEGTIYF; CDR3nt: TGCGCCAGCAGCCCGAGCCCCGAGGGAACCATATATTTT; v_gene: TRBV4-1; d_gene: -; abundance: once; j_gene: TRBJ1-3
CDR3aa: CASSVELLATEAFF; CDR3nt: TGTGCCAGCAGCGTAGAACTGCTAGCCACTGAAGCTTTCTTT; v_gene: TRBV9; d_gene: -; abundance: -; j_gene: TRBJ1-1
CDR3aa: CASSPDSTYEQYF; CDR3nt: TGTGCCAGCTCACCGGACAGTACCTACGAGCAGTACTTC; v_gene: TRBV18; d_gene: -; abundance: few; j_gene: TRBJ2-7
CDR3aa: CASSRDRANTEAFF; CDR3nt: TGCGCCAGCAGCCGGGACAGGGCGAACACTGAAGCTTTCTTT; v_gene: TRBV4-1; d_gene: TRBD1; abundance: -; j_gene: TRBJ1-1
CDR3aa: CASRGAGDTQYF; CDR3nt: TGTGCCAGCAGGGGAGCGGGAGATACGCAGTATTTT; v_gene: TRBV11-3; d_gene: -; abundance: -; j_gene: TRBJ2-3
CDR3aa: CASSSTYPSTYGYTF; CDR3nt: TGTGCCAGCAGTTCGACTTATCCCAGTACCTATGGCTACACCTTC; v_gene: TRBV6-5; d_gene: -; abundance: -; j_gene: TRBJ1-2
CDR3aa: CAIRRDIDQPQHF; CDR3nt: TGTGCCATCCGCCGGGACATCGATCAGCCCCAGCATTTT; v_gene: TRBV10-3; d_gene: -; abundance: -; j_gene: TRBJ1-5
CDR3aa: CASTTGPEAFF; CDR3nt: TGTGCCAGCACCACAGGCCCTGAAGCTTTCTTT; v_gene: TRBV6-1; d_gene: -; abundance: -; j_gene: TRBJ1-1
CDR3aa: CASSPGTKSSSYEQYF; CDR3nt: TGCGCCAGCAGCCCCGGGACAAAGAGCAGTTCCTACGAGCAGTACTTC; v_gene: TRBV4-1; d_gene: -; abundance: -; j_gene: TRBJ2-7
CDR3aa: CASSIRGTPLSRELFF; CDR3nt: TGTGCCAGTAGTATACGAGGGACTCCCTTGTCCCGGGAGCTGTTTTTT; v_gene: TRBV19; d_gene: -; abundance: -; j_gene: TRBJ2-2
CDR3aa: CSTIGNTEAFF; CDR3nt: TGCAGCACCATCGGGAACACTGAAGCTTTCTTT; v_gene: TRBV29-1; d_gene: -; abundance: -; j_gene: TRBJ1-1
CDR3aa: CASSTANYGYTF; CDR3nt: TGTGCCAGCAGTACGGCTAACTATGGCTACACCTTC; v_gene: TRBV27; d_gene: -; abundance: -; j_gene: TRBJ1-2
CDR3aa: CASSYGTGSGEAFF; CDR3nt: TGTGCCAGCAGTTACGGGACAGGGTCTGGTGAAGCTTTCTTT; v_gene: TRBV6-5; d_gene: TRBD1; abundance: -; j_gene: TRBJ1-1